This entry describes one TCR beta chain. Its specific antigen is unknown. No qualities accompany the bases; no much larger clone lies one base away. V is pruned by 4 bases and J by 3 bases, leaving 7 bases of the junction without a gene match. The CDR1 and CDR2 encoded by the germline V gene are SGHRS and YFSETQ. The CDR3 goes from the cysteine to the phenylalanine over 17 residues. The entry retains the CDR3 DNA only, 51 bases that are in frame from base 1. DNA from uncultured naive and memory CD4+ T cells underwent immunoSEQ TCR-beta sequencing at deep resolution. For the original study's pipeline: Preprocessing removed nonproductive sequences and CDR3s not starting with C, not ending with F or W, or shorter than 7 amino acids. Cultured and uncultured naive and memory CD4+ repertoires were searched for previously identified spike- and CEF-reactive CDR3s. Pairwise Levenshtein distance, computed with the stringdist R package after three terminal residues were trimmed from each end, was used as the measure of CDR3 homology. TCRdb limited this immuneACCESS table to in-frame rearrangements with V and J called. A share of clones is missing; checked studies link under half to unresolved V genes, and the rest is unexplained. V, J and clone size reflect that table, while D and trimming were determined from the DNA. The sample table lists nearly 70,000 clones, 85% to 95% of them with a count of one. In total, the top ten clones hold under 0.25% of the sample.

The data were taken from a study of CD4 T cells in relation to SARS-CoV-2 and coronaviruses (TCRdb year 2021). About the investigation overall: Patient-derived lymphoblastoid cell lines were used to map the HLA restriction of shared crossreactive spike epitopes. At the level of individual TCR clonotypes, the study evaluated whether memory CD4+ T cells crossreact between the spike proteins of SARS-CoV-2 and those of common cold coronaviruses. Samples from a few pre-COVID donors and the naive versus memory experiments were sequenced with the Adaptive Biotechnologies TCR-sequencing kit; other data were Illumina-based. A different, Illumina-based TCR-beta assay was used to sequence expansion assays from other donors in the study.

CD4+ T cells from unexposed donors were collected before the COVID-19 pandemic (2011-2018). Naive and memory CD4+ T cells were separated from cryopreserved PBMCs by CD4 enrichment followed by EasySep naive CD4+ T cell enrichment. The leukapheresis product used for the unexposed donors was purchased from a commercial source. PBMCs were isolated from leukapheresis product or whole blood by Ficoll-Paque PLUS gradient centrifugation. PBMCs were either cryopreserved at -140°C or used fresh in the expansion assay. The QIAamp Micro DNA Kit was used to extract genomic DNA from the CD4+ T cells. Results and caveats for the whole study, not just this receptor: The study was limited by small numbers of patients and tested TCRs. Compared with monoreactive clones, crossreactive clones had significantly weaker SARS-CoV-2-driven expansion, a result consistent with antigenic imprinting. Naive versus memory sequencing indicated the assay detects memory recall responses rather than primary responses primed during culture. Pre-pandemic and post-infection samples were not both contributed by any donor, so tracing of the source of pre-existing responses was limited. Crossreactivity analysis centred on spike protein, so crossreactivity against other viral proteins was not assessed. In around three fifths of donors, memory CD4+ clonotypes turned up that crossrecognized SARS-CoV-2 and at least one common cold coronavirus spike.

The specimen was naive CD4+ T cells from PBMCs. The sample's cell subset or site label is to be understood as: naive CD4+ T cells isolated by negative enrichment. The TCR comes from a human donor in good health. The V and J genes are TRBV5-1 and TRBJ2-6; 10 nucleotides in the junction match TRBD1. At the DNA level, the sequence is TGCGCCAGCAGCACGACAGGGGGCATTTTTGGGGCCAACGTCCTGACTTTC. Its protein product is CASSTTGGIFGANVLTF.